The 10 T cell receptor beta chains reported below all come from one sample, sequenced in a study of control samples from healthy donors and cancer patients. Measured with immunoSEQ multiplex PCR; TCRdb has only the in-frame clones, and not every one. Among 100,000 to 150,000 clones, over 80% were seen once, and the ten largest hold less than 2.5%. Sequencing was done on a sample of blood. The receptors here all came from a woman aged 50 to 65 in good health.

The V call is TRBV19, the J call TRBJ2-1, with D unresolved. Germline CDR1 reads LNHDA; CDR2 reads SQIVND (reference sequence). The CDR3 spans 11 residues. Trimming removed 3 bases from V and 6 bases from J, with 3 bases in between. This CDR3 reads CASSMINEQFF. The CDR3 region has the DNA TGTGCCAGTAGTATGATCAATGAGCAGTTCTTC.

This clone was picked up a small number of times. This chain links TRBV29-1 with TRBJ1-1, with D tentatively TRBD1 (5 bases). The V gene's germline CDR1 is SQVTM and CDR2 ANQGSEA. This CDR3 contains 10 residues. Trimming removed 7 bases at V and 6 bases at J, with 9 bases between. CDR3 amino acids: CSGSGPEAFF. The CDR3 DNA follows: TGCAGCGGGTCAGGGCCTGAAGCTTTCTTT.

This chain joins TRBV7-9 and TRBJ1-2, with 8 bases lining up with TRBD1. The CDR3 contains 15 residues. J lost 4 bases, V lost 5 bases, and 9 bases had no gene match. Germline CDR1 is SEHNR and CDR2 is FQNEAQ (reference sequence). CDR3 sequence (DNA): TGTGCCAGCAGCGACGGGACAGGTTTTGGCTATGGCTACACCTTC. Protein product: CASSDGTGFGYGYTF.

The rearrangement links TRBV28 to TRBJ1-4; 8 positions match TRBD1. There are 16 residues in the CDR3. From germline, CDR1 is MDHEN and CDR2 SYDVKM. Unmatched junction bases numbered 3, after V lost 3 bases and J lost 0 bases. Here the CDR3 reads CASSLGQVTTNEKLFF. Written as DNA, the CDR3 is TGTGCCAGCAGTTTGGGACAGGTGACAACTAATGAAAAACTGTTTTTT.

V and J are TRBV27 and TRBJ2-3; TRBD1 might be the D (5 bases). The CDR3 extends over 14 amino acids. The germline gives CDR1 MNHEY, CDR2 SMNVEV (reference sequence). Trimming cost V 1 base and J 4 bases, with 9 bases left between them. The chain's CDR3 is CASSLWGRADTQYF. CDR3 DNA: TGTGCCAGCAGTTTATGGGGCCGGGCAGATACGCAGTATTTT.

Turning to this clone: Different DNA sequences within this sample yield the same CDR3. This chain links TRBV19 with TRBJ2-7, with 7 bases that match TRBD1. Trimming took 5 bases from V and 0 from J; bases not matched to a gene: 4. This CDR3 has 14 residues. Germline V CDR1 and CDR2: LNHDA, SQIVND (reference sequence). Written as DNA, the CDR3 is TGTGCCAGTAGTCCTAGACAGGGCTCCTACGAGCAGTACTTC. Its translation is CASSPRQGSYEQYF.

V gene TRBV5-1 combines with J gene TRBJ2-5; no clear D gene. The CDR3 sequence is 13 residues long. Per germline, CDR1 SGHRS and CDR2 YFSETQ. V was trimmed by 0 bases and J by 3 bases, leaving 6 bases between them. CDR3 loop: CASSLVGKETQYF. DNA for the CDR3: TGCGCCAGCAGCTTGGTGGGTAAAGAGACCCAGTACTTC. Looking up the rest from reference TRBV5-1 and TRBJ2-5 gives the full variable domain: KAGVTQTPRYLIKTRGQQVTLSCSPISGHRSVSWYQQTPGQGLQFLFEYFSETQRNKGNFPGRFSGRQFSNSRSEMNVSTLELGDSALYLCASSLVGKETQYFGPGTRLLVL.

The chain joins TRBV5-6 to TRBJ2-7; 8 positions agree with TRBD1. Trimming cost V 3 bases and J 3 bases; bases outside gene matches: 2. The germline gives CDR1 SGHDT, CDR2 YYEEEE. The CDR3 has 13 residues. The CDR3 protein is CASSSTGDYEQYF. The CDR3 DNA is TGTGCCAGCAGCTCGACAGGGGACTACGAGCAGTACTTC.

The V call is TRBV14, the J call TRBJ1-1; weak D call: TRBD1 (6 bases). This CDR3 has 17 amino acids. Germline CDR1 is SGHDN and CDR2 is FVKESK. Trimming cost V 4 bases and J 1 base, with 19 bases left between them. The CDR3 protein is CASSRSSRDKENTEAFF. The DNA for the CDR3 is TGTGCCAGCAGCCGATCCTCCCGGGACAAAGAGAACACTGAAGCTTTCTTT. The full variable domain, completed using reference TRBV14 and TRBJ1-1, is EAGVTQFPSHSVIEKGQTVTLRCDPISGHDNLYWYRRVMGKEIKFLLHFVKESKQDESGMPNNRFLAERTGGTYSTLKVQPAELEDSGVYFCASSRSSRDKENTEAFFGQGTRLTVV.

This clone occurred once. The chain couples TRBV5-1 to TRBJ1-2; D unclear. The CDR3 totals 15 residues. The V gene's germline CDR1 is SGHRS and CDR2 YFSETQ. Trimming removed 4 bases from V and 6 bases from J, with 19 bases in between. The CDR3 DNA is TGCGCCAGCAGCCCAGGCGGCTCTGGTTCTGATGGCTACACCTTC. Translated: CASSPGGSGSDGYTF.